This T cell receptor (beta chain) came from a study of cytomegalovirus exposure and HLA in healthy donors. 60 Vbeta and 13 Jbeta primers were used in PCR. Here immunoSEQ multiplex PCR was the method, and the copy in TCRdb shows in-frame clones only, minus some. The sample holds roughly 150,000 clones, about 70% seen once. The germline V gene encodes CDR1 MNHEY and CDR2 SVGAGI. The trim removed 4 bases at V and 10 bases at J, leaving 6 bases unmatched. There are 12 residues in the CDR3. The V call is TRBV6-5, the J call TRBJ1-1, with 7 bases that match TRBD1. The clonotype was recovered from a man aged 30 to 39 in good health and CMV-seropositive. Sequences were obtained from PBMCs. This CDR3 reads CASSSTGSGAFF. In DNA, the CDR3 is TGTGCCAGCAGTTCGACAGGGAGCGGAGCTTTCTTT.